What follows are 21 T cell receptor beta chains derived from one specimen sequenced in a study of shared clonotypes between healthy human individuals. Profiling relied on immunoSEQ multiplex PCR, and the TCRdb table lists in-frame clones only, not all of them. The profile shows about 800,000 clones, 96% of them singletons. Positive CCR7 selection of CD45RO-negative cells yielded the naive CD8 cells, and terminally differentiated effector memory CD45RA+ cells were excluded. The sequenced sample consisted of naive CD8+ T cells sorted from blood. Receptor source: a man aged 30-40 years in good health.

This sequence joins TRBV4-2 and TRBJ1-2; TRBD1 might be the D (6 bases). Germline V gene sequence: CDR1 LGHNA, CDR2 YNFKEQ. V was pared by 1 base and J by 6 bases, with 9 bases between. This CDR3 has 13 amino acids. The CDR3 DNA follows: TGTGCCAGCAGCCAAGTCGCAGGGGATGGCTACACCTTC. Amino acids: CASSQVAGDGYTF.

This chain links TRBV2 with TRBJ2-1, with TRBD2 matching over 14 bases. The CDR3 is 15 amino acids. J gave up 3 bases and V 10 bases, and 5 bases lay outside the gene matches. Germline CDR1 SNHLY, CDR2 FYNNEI. The DNA for the CDR3 is TGTGCCATTCGGACTAGCGGGAGGATCTACAATGAGCAGTTCTTC. It yields the protein CAIRTSGRIYNEQFF.

The chain joins TRBV9 to TRBJ2-1, with TRBD1 matching 10 bases. Germline-derived CDR1 and CDR2 are SGDLS and YYNGEE. Germline trimming cut 3 bases from V and 8 bases from J; bases unmatched to any gene: 5. This CDR3 contains 14 residues. The CDR3, as DNA: TGTGCCAGCAGCGAGGGACAGGGGTTCGATGAGCAGTTCTTC. As protein: CASSEGQGFDEQFF.

The chain couples TRBV5-5 to TRBJ2-7; no firm D call. Germline V gene data show CDR1 as SGHKS and CDR2 as YYEKEE (reference sequence). The CDR3 runs 13 residues. Trimming took off 4 bases at V and 3 bases at J, with 11 bases between the two ends. The CDR3, as DNA: TGTGCCAGCAGCCCAGGTCTGCTCTACGAGCAGTACTTC. Its protein product is CASSPGLLYEQYF. Filled out from reference TRBV5-5 and TRBJ2-7, the complete variable domain reads DAGVTQSPTHLIKTRGQQVTLRCSPISGHKSVSWYQQVLGQGPQFIFQYYEKEERGRGNFPDRFSARQFPNYSSELNVNALLLGDSALYLCASSPGLLYEQYFGPGTRLTVT.

V gene TRBV10-2 combines with J gene TRBJ2-1, with 11 bases identical to TRBD2. The V gene's germline CDR1 is WSHSY and CDR2 SAAADI. The CDR3 has 15 residues. J gave up 4 bases and V 6 bases, and 5 bases lay outside the gene matches. The CDR3 sequence: CASSRGLAEYNEQFF. The DNA for the CDR3 is TGCGCCAGCAGCAGGGGACTAGCGGAGTACAATGAGCAGTTCTTC.

The rearrangement uses TRBV6-6 and TRBJ2-7; weak D call: TRBD2 (6 bases). V lost 5 bases and J lost 3, with 8 bases in between. CDR1 is MNHNY, CDR2 SVGAGI, per germline (reference sequence). The CDR3 is 12 amino acids. CDR3 amino acids: CASSSGYYEQYF. CDR3 in DNA: TGTGCCAGCAGTAGCGGGTACTACGAGCAGTACTTC.

This chain joins TRBV25-1 and TRBJ2-1, with TRBD1 matching 9 bases. The CDR3 is 16 residues long. After removal of 3 bases from V and 7 bases from J, the junction contained 10 bases not matched to a gene. In germline, CDR1 is MGHDK, CDR2 SYGVNS. This CDR3 is CASSDPGTGLGNEQFF. The CDR3 DNA reads as TGTGCCAGCAGTGATCCGGGGACAGGGTTGGGTAATGAGCAGTTCTTC.

The chain employs TRBV27 and TRBJ1-1; 10 positions agree with TRBD1. Germline lookup yields CDR1 MNHEY and CDR2 SMNVEV (reference sequence). The CDR3 is 14 residues long. The trim removed 6 bases at V and 3 bases at J, leaving 4 bases unmatched. The CDR3, as DNA: TGTGCCAGCAGGACGACAGGGGGCTACACTGAAGCTTTCTTT. Translating it yields CASRTTGGYTEAFF.

The V and J genes are TRBV27 and TRBJ2-7, with D uncertain. The CDR3 runs to 12 residues. The germline gives CDR1 MNHEY, CDR2 SMNVEV (reference sequence). Trimming cost V 6 bases and J 7 bases, with 13 bases left between them. In DNA, the CDR3 is TGTGCCAGCAGCACCACGTTGCGGGAGCAGTACTTC. Translation gives CASSTTLREQYF.

The chain links TRBV29-1 to TRBJ2-5; D might be TRBD1 or TRBD2, each matching 5 bases. Germline loops: CDR1 SQVTM, CDR2 ANQGSEA. The V end was cut by 8 bases, the J end by 0 bases, with 19 bases between. This CDR3 has 15 residues. The DNA for the CDR3 is TGCAGCCTGTCCCAACTGGGGGAAAACCAAGAGACCCAGTACTTC. Amino acids: CSLSQLGENQETQYF.

This sequence joins TRBV6-1 and TRBJ1-5; D is unresolved. CDR3 length: 15 amino acids. Germline values: CDR1 MNHNS, CDR2 SASEGT. With 3 bases removed from V and 4 bases from J, the gap between germline ends came to 13 bases. The CDR3 region is CASSEDGNRNQPQHF. For the CDR3, the DNA is TGTGCCAGCAGTGAGGACGGAAATCGGAATCAGCCCCAGCATTTT.

The chain has TRBV27 and TRBJ2-1, with 10 bases that match TRBD1. The CDR3 runs to 16 residues. Germline V lookup: CDR1 MNHEY, CDR2 SMNVEV (reference sequence). V gave up 5 bases and J gave up 3 bases; unmatched junction bases: 7. This CDR3 reads CASSTSRDRGYNEQFF. The CDR3 DNA reads TGTGCCAGCAGTACTTCCCGGGACAGGGGCTACAATGAGCAGTTCTTC.

The table lists this clone with a count of one. The J gene is TRBJ2-5, the V gene TRBV29-1; D could derive from TRBD1 or TRBD2 (5 bases each). V lost 7 bases and J lost 5, with 17 bases in between. The germline CDR1 and CDR2 sequences are SQVTM and ANQGSEA. This CDR3 is built from 13 residues. Here the CDR3 DNA reads TGCAGCGAGATGGTTGGTGAGGGGGAGACCCAGTACTTC. It yields the protein CSEMVGEGETQYF.

The CDR3 bases are TGTGCCAGCAGTGCCGGACTAACCCCCTACGAGCAGTACTTC. It specifies CASSAGLTPYEQYF. The chain uses TRBV27 and TRBJ2-7; perhaps TRBD2 as D (6 bases). CDR1 and CDR2 from the germline V gene are MNHEY and SMNVEV (reference sequence). Trimming left V 5 bases short and J 2 bases short, with 13 bases between. This CDR3 has 14 residues.

This clone has just one count. The chain is built from TRBV7-2 and TRBJ2-5, with D unclear. CDR1 and CDR2 from the germline V gene are SGHTA and FQGNSA. CDR3 size: 15 residues. The V end lost 1 base, the J end lost 3 bases, and 12 bases lay between the germline ends. The CDR3 DNA reads TGTGCCAGCAGCTTAGATAGGACGAGGAAAGAGACCCAGTACTTC. Translating gives CASSLDRTRKETQYF.

A remark on this clone: The sample has other DNA sequences that encode this CDR3 too. CDR3 DNA sequence: TGTGCCAGCAGCTCGGGACTGGCCTACGAGCAGTACTTC. Protein product: CASSSGLAYEQYF. V is TRBV7-9 and J is TRBJ2-7, with D possibly being TRBD2 (6 bases). The length of the CDR3 is 13 residues. V lost 4 bases to trimming and J lost 2 bases, with 9 bases between them. In germline, CDR1 is SEHNR, CDR2 FQNEAQ (reference sequence).

The chain links TRBV11-2 to TRBJ2-7; tentatively, D is TRBD1 (6 bases). CDR1 SGHAT and CDR2 FQNNGV come from the germline V gene. The CDR3 consists of 14 residues. Trimming removed 4 bases from V and 7 bases from J, with 17 bases in between. As DNA, the CDR3 is TGTGCCAGCAGCTCGCCACACAGGGCCTGGGAGCAGTACTTC. Translation: CASSSPHRAWEQYF.

The genes are TRBV5-4 and TRBJ2-1, with unresolved D. This CDR3 has 12 residues. The germline V and J ends were trimmed by 5 bases and 5 bases, with 8 bases remaining between them. Germline V gene data show CDR1 as SGHNT and CDR2 as YYREEE (reference sequence). The DNA for the CDR3 is TGTGCCAGCAGTTATAGGAACAATGAGCAGTTCTTC. This sequence encodes CASSYRNNEQFF.

Details on this clone: This same CDR3 is encoded by further DNA sequences in the sample. The J gene is TRBJ2-1, the V gene TRBV27, with 10 nucleotides matching TRBD1. Losses at the gene ends were 2 bases for V and 4 bases for J; bases not matched to a gene: 2. The CDR3 has 15 residues. In germline, CDR1 is MNHEY, CDR2 SMNVEV (reference sequence). CDR3 bases: TGTGCCAGCAGTTTAGGGACAGGGGTATACAATGAGCAGTTCTTC. Amino acids: CASSLGTGVYNEQFF.

V usage is TRBV30 and J usage is TRBJ2-7; D is undetermined. Per germline, CDR1 GTSNPN and CDR2 SVGIG (reference sequence). The CDR3 runs 14 residues. Trimming shortened V by 0 bases and J by 6 bases, and 15 bases separated the two germline ends. As DNA, the CDR3 is TGTGCCTGGAGTGTAGTGAGAGGATTTAGCGAGCAGTACTTC. It yields the protein CAWSVVRGFSEQYF.

In its sample, this clone was seen once. The rearrangement uses TRBV5-1 and TRBJ1-4; D remains unclear. The CDR3 is made up of 14 amino acids. The V end was cut by 0 bases, the J end by 8 bases, with 11 bases between. Germline CDR1 is SGHRS and CDR2 is YFSETQ. The CDR3, as DNA: TGCGCCAGCAGCTTGGGTATCAACAGAGAAAAACTGTTTTTT. Amino acids: CASSLGINREKLFF.